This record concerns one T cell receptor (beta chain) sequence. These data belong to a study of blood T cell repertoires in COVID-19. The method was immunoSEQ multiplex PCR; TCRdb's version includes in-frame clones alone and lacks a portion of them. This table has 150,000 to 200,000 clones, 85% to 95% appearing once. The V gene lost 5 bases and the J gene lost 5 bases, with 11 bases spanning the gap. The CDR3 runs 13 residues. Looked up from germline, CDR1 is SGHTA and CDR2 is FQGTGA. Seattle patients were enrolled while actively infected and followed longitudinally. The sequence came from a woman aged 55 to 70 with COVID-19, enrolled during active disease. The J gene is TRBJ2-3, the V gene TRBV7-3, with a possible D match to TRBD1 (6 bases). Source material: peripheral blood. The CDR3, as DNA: TGTGCCAGCAGCCTGGACAGAATAGATACGCAGTATTTT. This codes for CASSLDRIDTQYF. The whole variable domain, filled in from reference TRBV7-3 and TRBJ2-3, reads GAGVSQTPSNKVTEKGKYVELRCDPISGHTALYWYRQSLGQGPEFLIYFQGTGAADDSGLPNDRFFAVRPEGSVSTLKIQRTERGDSAVYLCASSLDRIDTQYFGPGTRLTVL.